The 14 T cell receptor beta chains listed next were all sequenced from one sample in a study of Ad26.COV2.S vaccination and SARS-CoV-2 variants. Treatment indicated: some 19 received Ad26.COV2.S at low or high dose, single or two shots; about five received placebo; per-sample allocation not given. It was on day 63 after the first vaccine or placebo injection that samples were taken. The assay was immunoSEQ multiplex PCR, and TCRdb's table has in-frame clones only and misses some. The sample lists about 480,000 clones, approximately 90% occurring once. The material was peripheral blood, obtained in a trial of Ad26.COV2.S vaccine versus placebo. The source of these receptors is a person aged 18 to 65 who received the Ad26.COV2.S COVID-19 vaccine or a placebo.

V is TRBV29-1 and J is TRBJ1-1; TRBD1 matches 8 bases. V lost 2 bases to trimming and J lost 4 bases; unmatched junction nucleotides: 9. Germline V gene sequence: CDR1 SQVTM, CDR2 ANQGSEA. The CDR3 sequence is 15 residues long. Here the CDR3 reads CSVERPGGAATEAFF. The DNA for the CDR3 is TGCAGCGTTGAAAGGCCAGGGGGCGCCGCCACTGAAGCTTTCTTT.

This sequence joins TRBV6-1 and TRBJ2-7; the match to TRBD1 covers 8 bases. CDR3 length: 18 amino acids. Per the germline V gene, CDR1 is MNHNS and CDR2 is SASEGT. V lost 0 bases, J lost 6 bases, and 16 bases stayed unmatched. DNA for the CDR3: TGTGCCAGCAGTGAAGCCCCATGGGACAGGTGGACTACTACCGAGCAGTACTTC. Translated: CASSEAPWDRWTTTEQYF.

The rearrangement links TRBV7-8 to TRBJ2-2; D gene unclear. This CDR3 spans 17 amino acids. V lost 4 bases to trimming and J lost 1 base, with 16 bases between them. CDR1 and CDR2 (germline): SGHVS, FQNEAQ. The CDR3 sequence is CASSSPNGLMNTGELFF. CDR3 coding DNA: TGTGCCAGCAGCTCCCCAAACGGGCTCATGAACACCGGGGAGCTGTTTTTT.

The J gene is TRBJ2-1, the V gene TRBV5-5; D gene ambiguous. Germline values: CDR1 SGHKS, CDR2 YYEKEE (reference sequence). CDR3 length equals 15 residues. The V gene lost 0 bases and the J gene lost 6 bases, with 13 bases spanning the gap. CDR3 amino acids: CASSLGPQRGNEQFF. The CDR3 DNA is TGTGCCAGCAGCTTGGGCCCACAGCGAGGCAATGAGCAGTTCTTC.

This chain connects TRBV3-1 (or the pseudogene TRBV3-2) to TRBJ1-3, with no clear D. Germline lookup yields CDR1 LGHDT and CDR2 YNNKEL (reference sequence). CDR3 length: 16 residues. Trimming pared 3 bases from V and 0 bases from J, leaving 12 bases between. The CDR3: CASSQEGTYSGNTIYF. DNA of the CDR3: TGTGCCAGCAGCCAGGAGGGAACCTACTCTGGAAACACCATATATTTT.

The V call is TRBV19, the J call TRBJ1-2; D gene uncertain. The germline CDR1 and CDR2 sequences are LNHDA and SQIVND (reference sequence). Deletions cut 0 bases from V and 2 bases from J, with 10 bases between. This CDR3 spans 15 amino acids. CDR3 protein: CASSIDVGENYGYTF. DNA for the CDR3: TGTGCCAGTAGTATAGACGTCGGAGAAAACTATGGCTACACCTTC.

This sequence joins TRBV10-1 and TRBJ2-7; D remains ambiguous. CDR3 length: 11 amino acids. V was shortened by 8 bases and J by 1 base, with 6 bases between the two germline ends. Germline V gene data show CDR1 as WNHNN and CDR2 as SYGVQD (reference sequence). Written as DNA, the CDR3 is TGCGCCAGCGGTGGTTCCTACGAGCAGTACTTC. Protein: CASGGSYEQYF.

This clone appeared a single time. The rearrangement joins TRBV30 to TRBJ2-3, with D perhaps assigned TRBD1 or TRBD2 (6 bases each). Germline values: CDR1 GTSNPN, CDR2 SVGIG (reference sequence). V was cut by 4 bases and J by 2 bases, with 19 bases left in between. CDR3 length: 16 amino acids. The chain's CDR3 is CAWTPGASRPTDTQYF. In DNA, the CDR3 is TGTGCCTGGACCCCGGGGGCTAGCAGACCCACAGATACGCAGTATTTT. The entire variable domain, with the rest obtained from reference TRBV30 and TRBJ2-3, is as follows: SQTIHQWPATLVQPVGSPLSLECTVEGTSNPNLYWYRQAAGRGLQLLFYSVGIGQISSEVPQNLSASRPQDRQFILSSKKLLLSDSGFYLCAWTPGASRPTDTQYFGPGTRLTVL.

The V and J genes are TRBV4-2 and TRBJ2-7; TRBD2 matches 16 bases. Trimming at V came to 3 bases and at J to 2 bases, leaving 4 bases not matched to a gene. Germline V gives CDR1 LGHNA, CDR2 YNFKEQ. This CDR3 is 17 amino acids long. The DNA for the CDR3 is TGTGCCAGCAGCCAGGGACTAGCGGGAGGGGGGACCTACGAGCAGTACTTC. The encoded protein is CASSQGLAGGGTYEQYF.

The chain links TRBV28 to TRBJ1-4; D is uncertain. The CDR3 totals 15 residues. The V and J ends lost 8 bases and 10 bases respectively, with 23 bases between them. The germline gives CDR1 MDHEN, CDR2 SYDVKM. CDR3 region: CASGETASTFRKLFF. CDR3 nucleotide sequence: TGTGCCAGCGGGGAAACCGCTTCCACTTTCCGAAAACTGTTTTTT.

CDR3 nucleotide sequence: TGTGCCAGCAGACCCGGAGGTGGGGTTTATACGCAGTATTTT. It translates to CASRPGGGVYTQYF. The V and J genes are TRBV6-6 and TRBJ2-3; a weak D match, TRBD2 (5 bases). The CDR3 length is 14 residues. Germline V gene data show CDR1 as MNHNY and CDR2 as SVGAGI (reference sequence). The V end lost 6 bases, the J end lost 7 bases, and 17 bases lay between the germline ends.

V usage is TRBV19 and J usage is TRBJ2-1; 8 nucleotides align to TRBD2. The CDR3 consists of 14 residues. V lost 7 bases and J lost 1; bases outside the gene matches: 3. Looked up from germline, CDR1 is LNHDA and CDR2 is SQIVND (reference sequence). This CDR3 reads CASNQRESYNEQFF. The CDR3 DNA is TGTGCCAGTAATCAGCGGGAGTCCTACAATGAGCAGTTCTTC.

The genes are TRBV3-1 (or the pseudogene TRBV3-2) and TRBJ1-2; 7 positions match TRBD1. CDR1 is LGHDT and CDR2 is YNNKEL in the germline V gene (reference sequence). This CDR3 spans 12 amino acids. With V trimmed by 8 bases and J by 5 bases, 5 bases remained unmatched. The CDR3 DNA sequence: TGTGCCAGCCGCGGCAGGGGGTATGGCTACACCTTC. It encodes CASRGRGYGYTF.

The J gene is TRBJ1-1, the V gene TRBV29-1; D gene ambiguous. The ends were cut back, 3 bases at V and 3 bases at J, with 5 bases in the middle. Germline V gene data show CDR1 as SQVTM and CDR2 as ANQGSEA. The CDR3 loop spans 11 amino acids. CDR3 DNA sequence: TGCAGCGTTGACGGCCACACTGAAGCTTTCTTT. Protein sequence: CSVDGHTEAFF.